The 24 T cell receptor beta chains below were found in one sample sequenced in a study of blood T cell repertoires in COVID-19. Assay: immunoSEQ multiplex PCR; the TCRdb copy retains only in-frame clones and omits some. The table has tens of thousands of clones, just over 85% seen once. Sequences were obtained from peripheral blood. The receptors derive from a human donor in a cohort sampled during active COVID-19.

CDR3 protein: CASSTGTGDLSPLHF. The CDR3, as DNA: TGTGCCAGCAGCACGGGGACAGGGGACCTTTCACCCCTCCACTTT. The chain has TRBV7-2 and TRBJ1-6, with 10 bases lining up with TRBD1. CDR1 and CDR2 (germline): SGHTA, FQGNSA. V lost 5 bases and J lost 9; bases outside the gene matches: 7. The CDR3 runs to 15 residues. The full variable domain, its missing parts supplied by reference TRBV7-2 and TRBJ1-6, is GAGVSQSPSNKVTEKGKDVELRCDPISGHTALYWYRQSLGQGLEFLIYFQGNSAPDKSGLPSDRFSAERTGGSVSTLTIQRTQQEDSAVYLCASSTGTGDLSPLHFGNGTRLTVT.

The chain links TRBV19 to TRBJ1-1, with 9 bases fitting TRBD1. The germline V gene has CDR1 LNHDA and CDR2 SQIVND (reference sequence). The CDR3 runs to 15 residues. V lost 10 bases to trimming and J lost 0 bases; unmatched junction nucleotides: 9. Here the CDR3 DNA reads TGTGCCACGGACAGGGGCTCCCTAATGAACACTGAAGCTTTCTTT. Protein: CATDRGSLMNTEAFF. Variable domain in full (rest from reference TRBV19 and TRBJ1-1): DGGITQSPKYLFRKEGQNVTLSCEQNLNHDAMYWYRQDPGQGLRLIYYSQIVNDFQKGDIAEGYSVSREKKESFPLTVTSAQKNPTAFYLCATDRGSLMNTEAFFGQGTRLTVV.

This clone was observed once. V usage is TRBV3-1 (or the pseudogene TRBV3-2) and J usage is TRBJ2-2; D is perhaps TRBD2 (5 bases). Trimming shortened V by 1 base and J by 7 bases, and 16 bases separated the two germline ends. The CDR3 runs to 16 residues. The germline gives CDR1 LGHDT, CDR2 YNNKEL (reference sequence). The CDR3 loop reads CASSQGRVLGIGELFF. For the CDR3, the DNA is TGTGCCAGCAGCCAAGGGCGGGTTCTAGGGATCGGGGAGCTGTTTTTT.

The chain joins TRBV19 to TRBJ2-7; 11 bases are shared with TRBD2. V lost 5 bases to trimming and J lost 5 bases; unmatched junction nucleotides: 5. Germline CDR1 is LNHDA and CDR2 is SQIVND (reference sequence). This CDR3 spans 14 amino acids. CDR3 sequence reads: CASSVTSGGDEQYF. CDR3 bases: TGTGCCAGTAGTGTTACTAGCGGGGGTGACGAGCAGTACTTC.

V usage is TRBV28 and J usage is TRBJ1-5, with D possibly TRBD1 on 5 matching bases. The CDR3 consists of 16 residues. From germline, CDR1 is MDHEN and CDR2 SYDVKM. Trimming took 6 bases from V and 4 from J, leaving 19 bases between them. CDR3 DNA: TGTGCCAGCAGCCCGAGGCGTGGGGCACCAAATCAGCCCCAGCATTTT. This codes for CASSPRRGAPNQPQHF.

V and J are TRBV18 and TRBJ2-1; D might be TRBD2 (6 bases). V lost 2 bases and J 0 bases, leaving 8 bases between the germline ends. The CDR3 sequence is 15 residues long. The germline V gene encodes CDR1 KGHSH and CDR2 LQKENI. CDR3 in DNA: TGTGCCAGCTCACCATTCGGGAGCTCCTACAATGAGCAGTTCTTC. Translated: CASSPFGSSYNEQFF.

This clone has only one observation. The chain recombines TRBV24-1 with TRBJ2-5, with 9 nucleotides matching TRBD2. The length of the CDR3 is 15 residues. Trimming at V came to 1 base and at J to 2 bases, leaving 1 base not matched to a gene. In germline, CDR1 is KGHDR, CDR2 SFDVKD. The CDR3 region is CATSDLAGGQETQYF. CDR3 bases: TGTGCCACCAGTGATTTAGCGGGGGGACAAGAGACCCAGTACTTC.

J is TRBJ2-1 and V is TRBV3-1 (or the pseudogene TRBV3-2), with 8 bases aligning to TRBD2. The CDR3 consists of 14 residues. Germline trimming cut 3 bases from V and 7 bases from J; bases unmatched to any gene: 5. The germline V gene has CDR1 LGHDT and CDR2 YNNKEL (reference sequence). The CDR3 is CASSQRGALNEQFF. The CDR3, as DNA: TGTGCCAGCAGCCAGCGGGGGGCCCTTAATGAGCAGTTCTTC.

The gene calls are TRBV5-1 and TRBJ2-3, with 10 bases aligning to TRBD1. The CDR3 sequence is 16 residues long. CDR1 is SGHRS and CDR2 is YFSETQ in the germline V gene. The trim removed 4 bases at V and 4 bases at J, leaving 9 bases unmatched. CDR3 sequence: CASSNDRGPGADTQYF. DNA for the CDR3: TGCGCCAGCAGCAACGACAGGGGGCCTGGCGCAGATACGCAGTATTTT.

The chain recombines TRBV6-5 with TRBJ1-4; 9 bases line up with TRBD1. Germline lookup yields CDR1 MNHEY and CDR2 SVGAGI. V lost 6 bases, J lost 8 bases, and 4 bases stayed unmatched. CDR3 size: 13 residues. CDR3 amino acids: CASRWTGEEKLFF. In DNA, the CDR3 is TGTGCCAGCAGGTGGACAGGGGAGGAAAAACTGTTTTTT.

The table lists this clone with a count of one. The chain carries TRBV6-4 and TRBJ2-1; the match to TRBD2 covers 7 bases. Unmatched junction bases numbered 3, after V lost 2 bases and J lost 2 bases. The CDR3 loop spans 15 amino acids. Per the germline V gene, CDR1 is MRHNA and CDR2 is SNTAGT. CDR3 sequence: CASSDTSGTYNEQFF. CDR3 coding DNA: TGTGCCAGCAGTGACACCAGCGGGACCTACAATGAGCAGTTCTTC.

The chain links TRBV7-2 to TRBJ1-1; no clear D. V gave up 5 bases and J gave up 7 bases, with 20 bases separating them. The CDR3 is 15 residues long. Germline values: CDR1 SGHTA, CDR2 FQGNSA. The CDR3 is CASSPSGFSLGEAFF. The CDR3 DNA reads TGTGCCAGCAGCCCCTCTGGATTCTCACTAGGTGAAGCTTTCTTT.

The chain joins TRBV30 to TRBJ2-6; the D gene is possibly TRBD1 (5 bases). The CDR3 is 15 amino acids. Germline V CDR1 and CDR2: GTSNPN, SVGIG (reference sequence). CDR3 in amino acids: CAERKEGAGANVLTF. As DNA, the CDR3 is TGTGCTGAAAGGAAAGAAGGGGCTGGGGCCAACGTCCTGACTTTC.

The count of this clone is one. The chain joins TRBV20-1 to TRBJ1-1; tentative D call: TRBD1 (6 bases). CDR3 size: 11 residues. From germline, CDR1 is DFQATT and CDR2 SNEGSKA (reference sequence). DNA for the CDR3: TGCGGCCTTAGAGGGGGCACTGAAGCTTTCTTT. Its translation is CGLRGGTEAFF.

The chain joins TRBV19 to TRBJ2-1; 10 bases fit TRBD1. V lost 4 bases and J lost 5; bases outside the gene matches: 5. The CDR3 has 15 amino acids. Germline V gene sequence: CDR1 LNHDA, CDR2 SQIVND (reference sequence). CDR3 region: CASSTPGQGNNEQFF. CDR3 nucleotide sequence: TGTGCCAGTAGTACCCCGGGACAGGGGAACAATGAGCAGTTCTTC.

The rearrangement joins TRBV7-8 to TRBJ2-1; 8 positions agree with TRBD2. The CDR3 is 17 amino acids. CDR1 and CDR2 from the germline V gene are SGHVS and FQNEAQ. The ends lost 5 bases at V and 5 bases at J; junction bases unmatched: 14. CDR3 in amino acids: CASSPVLAGAGNNEQFF. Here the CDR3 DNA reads TGTGCCAGCAGCCCGGTGCTAGCGGGTGCCGGAAACAATGAGCAGTTCTTC.

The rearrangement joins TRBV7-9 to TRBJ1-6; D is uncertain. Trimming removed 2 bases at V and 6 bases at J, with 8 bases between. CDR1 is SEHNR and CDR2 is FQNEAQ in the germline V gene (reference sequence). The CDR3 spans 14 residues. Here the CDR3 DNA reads TGTGCCAGCAGCTTAAACGGAGCTAATTCACCCCTCCACTTT. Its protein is CASSLNGANSPLHF.

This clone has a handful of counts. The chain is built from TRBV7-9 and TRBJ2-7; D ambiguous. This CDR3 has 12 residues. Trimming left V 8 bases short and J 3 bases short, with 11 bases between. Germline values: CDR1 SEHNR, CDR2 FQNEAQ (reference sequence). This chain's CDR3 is CASAAAGYEQYF. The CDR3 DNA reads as TGTGCCAGCGCCGCGGCCGGCTACGAGCAGTACTTC.

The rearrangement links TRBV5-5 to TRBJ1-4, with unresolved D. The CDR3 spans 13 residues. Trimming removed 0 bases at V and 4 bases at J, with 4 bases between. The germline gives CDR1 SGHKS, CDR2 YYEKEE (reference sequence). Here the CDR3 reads CASSLAGNEKLFF. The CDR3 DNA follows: TGTGCCAGCAGCTTGGCGGGTAATGAAAAACTGTTTTTT.

The CDR3 DNA is TGTGCCAGCAGTTCCCAACTAGGAGTGCGATCGGCCCAGTACTTC. It is translated as CASSSQLGVRSAQYF. This rearrangement joins TRBV27 to TRBJ2-5; weak D call: TRBD2 (5 bases). Deletions cut 4 bases from V and 9 bases from J, with 21 bases between. The CDR3 sequence is 15 residues long. Looked up from germline, CDR1 is MNHEY and CDR2 is SMNVEV (reference sequence).

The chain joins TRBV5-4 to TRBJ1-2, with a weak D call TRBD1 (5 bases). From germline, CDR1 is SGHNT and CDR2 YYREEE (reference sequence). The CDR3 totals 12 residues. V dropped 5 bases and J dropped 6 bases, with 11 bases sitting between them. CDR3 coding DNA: TGTGCCAGCAGGTCCGACAGAAATGGCTACACCTTC. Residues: CASRSDRNGYTF.

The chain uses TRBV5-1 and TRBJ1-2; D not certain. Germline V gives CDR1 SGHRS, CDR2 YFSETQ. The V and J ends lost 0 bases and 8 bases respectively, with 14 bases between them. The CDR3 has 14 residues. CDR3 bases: TGCGCCAGCAGCTTGGACAGAGCACGTTTGGGCTACACCTTC. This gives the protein CASSLDRARLGYTF. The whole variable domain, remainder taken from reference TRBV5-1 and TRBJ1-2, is KAGVTQTPRYLIKTRGQQVTLSCSPISGHRSVSWYQQTPGQGLQFLFEYFSETQRNKGNFPGRFSGRQFSNSRSEMNVSTLELGDSALYLCASSLDRARLGYTFGSGTRLTVV.

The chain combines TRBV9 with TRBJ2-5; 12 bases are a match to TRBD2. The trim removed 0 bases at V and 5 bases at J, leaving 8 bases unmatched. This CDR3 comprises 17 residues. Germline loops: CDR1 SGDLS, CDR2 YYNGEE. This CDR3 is CASSVGSGLAGRETQYF. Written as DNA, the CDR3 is TGTGCCAGCAGCGTAGGTTCAGGACTAGCGGGGCGTGAGACCCAGTACTTC.

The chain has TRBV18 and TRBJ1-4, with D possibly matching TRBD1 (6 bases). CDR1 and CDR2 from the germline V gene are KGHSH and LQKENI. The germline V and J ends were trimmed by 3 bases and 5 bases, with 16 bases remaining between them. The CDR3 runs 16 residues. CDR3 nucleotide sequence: TGTGCCAGCTCACCCTTGCGACAGGAACCAAATGAAAAACTGTTTTTT. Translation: CASSPLRQEPNEKLFF.